Listed here is a single T cell receptor beta chain. The authors' processing: Reference gene primer amplification in the assay estimated nucleated cell counts. Assay used: immunoSEQ multiplex PCR; TCRdb lists only in-frame clones, some missing. That table is the source of V, J and clone size, and D and trimming were worked out from the DNA. The table shows 50,000 to 80,000 clones, with roughly 75% occurring only once. The Seattle site enrolled patients during active infection and followed them longitudinally. Germline CDR1 and CDR2: LNHNV and YYDKDF (reference sequence). V dropped 0 bases and J dropped 7 bases, with 15 bases sitting between them. This CDR3 spans 15 amino acids. The sample originates from a study of blood T cell repertoires in COVID-19. Study-wide context: Whether acute or convalescent, the COVID-19 samples came from the United States, Italy and Spain. The cDNA or gDNA used as material had been derived from T cells, B-cell-depleted T cells, or PBMCs.

V gene TRBV15 combines with J gene TRBJ2-5; a possible D gene is TRBD1 (5 bases). This clonotype was obtained from a man aged 55 to 70 with COVID-19, enrolled during active disease. The sequencing input was peripheral blood. CDR3 loop: CATSREGRQGGTQYF. CDR3 coding DNA: TGTGCCACCAGCAGAGAAGGCCGGCAGGGTGGGACCCAGTACTTC.